This paragraph covers one T cell receptor beta chain sequence. What it binds is not known. Germline CDR1 and CDR2: SGHDT and YYEEEE. V was pared by 1 base and J by 0 bases, with 16 bases between. This CDR3 contains 18 residues. The data derive from a study of beta chain features in type 1 diabetes. Study-level results: Moderate but significant shortening of TCRB CDR3s was recorded in all four CD4+ subsets from Type 1 diabetes patients.

Investigators reverse transcribed all isolated RNA, so they sequenced expressed TCRB transcripts. The assay was immunoSEQ multiplex PCR, and TCRdb's table has in-frame clones only and misses some. The sample holds a few hundred thousand clones, approximately 12% seen once. Sequenced input: naive CD4+ T cells from blood. The chain uses TRBV5-6 and TRBJ2-2; D may be TRBD1 (6 bases). The origin of this receptor is a woman younger than 30 with type 1 diabetes. CDR3 sequence: CASSLWTALTANTGELFF. The CDR3, as DNA: TGTGCCAGCAGCTTGTGGACAGCACTCACCGCGAACACCGGGGAGCTGTTTTTT. The full variable domain, completed using reference TRBV5-6 and TRBJ2-2, is DAGVTQSPTHLIKTRGQQVTLRCSPKSGHDTVSWYQQALGQGPQFIFQYYEEEERQRGNFPDRFSGHQFPNYSSELNVNALLLGDSALYLCASSLWTALTANTGELFFGEGSRLTVL.